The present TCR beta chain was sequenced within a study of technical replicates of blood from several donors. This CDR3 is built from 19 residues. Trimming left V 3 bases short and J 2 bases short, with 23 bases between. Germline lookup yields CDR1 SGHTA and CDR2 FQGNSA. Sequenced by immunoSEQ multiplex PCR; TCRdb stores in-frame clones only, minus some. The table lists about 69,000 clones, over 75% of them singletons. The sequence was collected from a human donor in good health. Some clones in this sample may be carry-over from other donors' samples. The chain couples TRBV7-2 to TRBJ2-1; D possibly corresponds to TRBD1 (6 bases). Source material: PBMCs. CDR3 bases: TGTGCCAGCAGCTTTACCCATTTTCAGAGGGGGATTACCTACAATGAGCAGTTCTTC. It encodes CASSFTHFQRGITYNEQFF.